Listed here are 19 T cell receptor beta chains from one sample, sequenced in a study of shared clonotypes between healthy human individuals. Profiling relied on immunoSEQ multiplex PCR, and the TCRdb table lists in-frame clones only, not all of them. The top ten hold around 0.4% of the sample, which has 2 million to 2.5 million clones, approximately 95% seen once. Source material: naive CD4+ T cells from PBMCs. Subset specified: CD45RA+ positively selected. Receptors originate from a man aged 18 to 30 in good health. Some clones in this sample may be carry-over from other donors' samples.

The chain combines TRBV11-2 with TRBJ2-7; D is ambiguous. Germline values: CDR1 SGHAT, CDR2 FQNNGV. The V end was cut by 1 base, the J end by 8 bases, with 15 bases between. CDR3 length: 14 amino acids. CDR3 DNA: TGTGCCAGCAGCTTAGCGCTCGATTATTACCAGCAGTACTTC. Its translation: CASSLALDYYQQYF. Based on the CDR3 plus reference TRBV11-2 and TRBJ2-7, the full variable domain is EAGVAQSPRYKIIEKRQSVAFWCNPISGHATLYWYQQILGQGPKLLIQFQNNGVVDDSQLPKDRFSAERLKGVDSTLKIQPAKLEDSAVYLCASSLALDYYQQYFGPGTRLTVT.

This chain uses TRBV10-3 with TRBJ2-7, with D unclear. CDR1 and CDR2 from the germline V gene are ENHRY and SYGVKD. V lost 2 bases to trimming and J lost 3 bases, with 11 bases between them. The CDR3 is 14 residues long. The DNA of the CDR3 is TGTGCCATCAGTGAGGGGTTTTATAACTACGAGCAGTACTTC. Amino acid sequence: CAISEGFYNYEQYF.

The genes are TRBV5-6 and TRBJ1-2; maybe TRBD1 (5 bases). The CDR3 is 18 amino acids. The V and J ends lost 0 bases and 3 bases respectively, with 21 bases between them. Germline CDR1 and CDR2: SGHDT and YYEEEE. The CDR3 coding sequence is TGTGCCAGCAGCTTGGCTCGACAGCGCACCAGAGTAGACTATGGCTACACCTTC. Protein sequence: CASSLARQRTRVDYGYTF. The whole variable domain, remainder taken from reference TRBV5-6 and TRBJ1-2, is DAGVTQSPTHLIKTRGQQVTLRCSPKSGHDTVSWYQQALGQGPQFIFQYYEEEERQRGNFPDRFSGHQFPNYSSELNVNALLLGDSALYLCASSLARQRTRVDYGYTFGSGTRLTVV.

This chain uses TRBV21-1 with TRBJ1-1. TRBV21-1 counts as a pseudogene. The CDR3 has 15 amino acids. DNA of the CDR3: TGTGCCAGCAGCAAAGATGGGGGTAAGAACACTGAAGCTTTCTTT. Translation: CASSKDGGKNTEAFF.

The V gene is TRBV19, the J gene TRBJ1-5, with D possibly being TRBD1 (5 bases). The germline gives CDR1 LNHDA, CDR2 SQIVND (reference sequence). V lost 8 bases and J lost 5, with 19 bases in between. This CDR3 has 15 residues. CDR3 DNA: TGTGCCAGTCGCACCGGACATTTAGGGGATCAGCCCCAGCATTTT. Its translation: CASRTGHLGDQPQHF.

V is TRBV29-1 and J is TRBJ2-1; 7 bases line up with TRBD1. Germline CDR1 SQVTM, CDR2 ANQGSEA. The V and J ends lost 4 bases and 0 bases, in that order; junction bases with no gene match: 3. The CDR3 length is 14 residues. In DNA form, the CDR3 reads TGCAGCGTTGCCGGGACAGACTCCTACAATGAGCAGTTCTTC. Residues: CSVAGTDSYNEQFF.

The J gene is TRBJ2-1, the V gene TRBV29-1, with D perhaps assigned TRBD1 or TRBD2 (6 bases each). CDR1 is SQVTM and CDR2 is ANQGSEA in the germline V gene. The ends were cut back, 6 bases at V and 13 bases at J, with 13 bases in the middle. This CDR3 has 10 residues. CDR3 coding DNA: TGCAGCGTAGGAGGGGGAAGTCAGTTCTTC. Translated, it gives CSVGGGSQFF.

This clone was seen once. The rearrangement links TRBV27 to TRBJ2-3; no definite D call. There are 13 residues in the CDR3. Germline CDR1 is MNHEY and CDR2 is SMNVEV (reference sequence). With 5 bases removed from V and 4 bases from J, the gap between germline ends came to 10 bases. CDR3 loop: CASSPDFPDTQYF. CDR3 DNA sequence: TGTGCCAGCAGTCCCGACTTTCCAGATACGCAGTATTTT.

The rearrangement joins TRBV11-2 to TRBJ1-1, with no clear D. Trimming shortened V by 1 base and J by 6 bases, and 15 bases separated the two germline ends. The CDR3 is 15 residues long. Germline V gene lookup returns CDR1 SGHAT and CDR2 FQNNGV. The DNA of the CDR3 is TGTGCCAGCAGCTTAGTCTCTCGCGGACTCTCTGAAGCTTTCTTT. As protein: CASSLVSRGLSEAFF.

The chain uses TRBV4-1 and TRBJ1-2; the D is unclear. V was trimmed by 4 bases and J by 1 base, leaving 10 bases between them. The CDR3 extends over 14 amino acids. Germline values: CDR1 MGHRA, CDR2 YSYEKL. CDR3 protein: CASSLEAFNYGYTF. The CDR3 region has the DNA TGCGCCAGCAGCCTAGAAGCTTTTAACTATGGCTACACCTTC.

A note on this clone: Other DNA sequences in the same sample also yield this CDR3. The chain carries TRBV18 and TRBJ2-3; 11 positions agree with TRBD2. J was trimmed by 4 bases and V by 6 bases; bases with no gene match: 9. Germline V gene sequence: CDR1 KGHSH, CDR2 LQKENI. The CDR3 consists of 16 residues. CDR3 sequence reads: CASSPGLAGGADTQYF. CDR3 coding DNA: TGTGCCAGCTCCCCCGGGCTAGCGGGAGGTGCAGATACGCAGTATTTT.

The chain carries TRBV4-3 and TRBJ2-3; D may be TRBD2 (5 bases). The CDR3 runs to 16 residues. Germline loops: CDR1 LGHNA, CDR2 YSLEER. V lost 0 bases and J 1 base, leaving 11 bases between the germline ends. The DNA for the CDR3 is TGCGCCAGCAGCCAAGATCTGGAGGAGGGCACAGATACGCAGTATTTT. Translated: CASSQDLEEGTDTQYF.

This clone was found a few times. The genes are TRBV28 and TRBJ1-1, with a weak D call TRBD1 (5 bases). The V gene lost 10 bases and the J gene lost 1 base, with 16 bases spanning the gap. The germline gives CDR1 MDHEN, CDR2 SYDVKM. This CDR3 region has 14 residues. The chain's CDR3 is CAIVSGGTNTEAFF. The CDR3 DNA sequence: TGTGCCATCGTGTCGGGTGGGACGAACACTGAAGCTTTCTTT.

This sequence joins TRBV6-1 and TRBJ2-7; 10 positions match TRBD2. The germline CDR1 and CDR2 sequences are MNHNS and SASEGT. The V gene end was trimmed by 6 bases and the J gene end by 3 bases; junction bases not matched to a gene: 5. CDR3 length: 14 residues. CDR3 amino acids: CASSTGTSDYEQYF. The CDR3 DNA is TGTGCCAGCAGCACCGGGACTAGCGACTACGAGCAGTACTTC.

This chain connects TRBV5-1 to TRBJ1-2, with D hard to call. V was clipped by 0 bases and J by 7 bases, with 13 bases between them. The length of the CDR3 is 14 residues. The V gene's germline CDR1 is SGHRS and CDR2 YFSETQ. The CDR3: CASSLAGSVSGYTF. In nucleotides, the CDR3 is TGCGCCAGCAGCTTGGCCGGAAGTGTTTCTGGCTACACCTTC.

V gene TRBV10-1 combines with J gene TRBJ2-1, with D hard to call. The CDR3 has 13 amino acids. Deletions cut 10 bases from V and 4 bases from J, with 14 bases between. CDR1 is WNHNN, CDR2 SYGVQD, per germline (reference sequence). CDR3 loop: CATPVWGYNEQFF. In nucleotides, the CDR3 is TGCGCCACCCCCGTGTGGGGTTACAATGAGCAGTTCTTC.

CDR3 in amino acids: CASSHRGATEAFF. The CDR3 nucleotides read TGTGCCAGCAGCCACCGGGGGGCCACTGAAGCTTTCTTT. J is TRBJ1-1 and V is TRBV14; a weak D match, TRBD1 (6 bases). This CDR3 spans 13 amino acids. Germline-derived CDR1 and CDR2 are SGHDN and FVKESK. V lost 3 bases and J lost 4, with 9 bases in between.

V is TRBV2 and J is TRBJ2-1, with D perhaps matching TRBD2 (6 bases). V lost 11 bases, J lost 7 bases, and 21 bases lay in between. The CDR3 has 14 residues. The germline V gene has CDR1 SNHLY and CDR2 FYNNEI. This CDR3 reads CAARDGSSSNEQFF. As DNA, the CDR3 is TGTGCCGCAAGGGACGGGAGTAGTAGTAATGAGCAGTTCTTC.

The rearrangement uses TRBV7-2 and TRBJ2-1; 8 bases match TRBD1. There are 15 residues in the CDR3. Germline values: CDR1 SGHTA, CDR2 FQGNSA. With 5 bases clipped from V and 3 bases from J, the junction kept 6 bases outside the gene matches. The CDR3 DNA sequence: TGTGCCAGCAGCGGCAGGGACAGGATCTACAATGAGCAGTTCTTC. This gives the protein CASSGRDRIYNEQFF.